The clone carrying this T cell receptor (beta chain) was detected ten times or more. Its antigen is unknown. Researchers cocultured the mixed lymphocyte reaction cells at 37°C for 6 days. This sample is part of a study of siplizumab effects on memory and regulatory T cells. Some clones are missing from TCRdb's copy, which holds only in-frame ones; the method was immunoSEQ multiplex PCR. The table lists fewer than 8,500 clones, roughly two fifths of them singletons. Whole-study results and caveats: An assignable naive or memory phenotype was lacking in roughly 75-96% of proliferating CD4+ or CD8+ clones.

The CDR3 covers 15 residues. With V trimmed by 7 bases and J by 1 base, 7 bases remained unmatched. Germline CDR1 and CDR2: MNHNS and SASEGT. Sequenced: CFSE-low (dividing) CD8+ T cells sorted from an allogeneic mixed lymphocyte reaction. The chain couples TRBV6-1 to TRBJ2-7; 10 bases match TRBD1. The receptor comes from a human donor in good health; the cells came from an allogeneic mixed lymphocyte reaction. The CDR3 DNA is TGTGCCAGCATCCCGGACAGGGGGGAATCCTACGAGCAGTACTTC. This translates into CASIPDRGESYEQYF.